This T cell receptor beta chain came from a study of blood T cell repertoires in COVID-19. About the research overall: Donors in the United States, Italy and Spain gave samples during acute or convalescent COVID-19. T cells, B-cell-depleted T cells, or PBMCs provided the cDNA or gDNA that served as material.

Germline values: CDR1 ENHRY, CDR2 SYGVKD. V lost 6 bases, J lost 0 bases, and 15 bases lay in between. There are 15 residues in the CDR3. The data were produced by immunoSEQ multiplex PCR, yet TCRdb's version contains in-frame clones alone and is incomplete. The sample contains around 88,000 clones, 90% to 95% of which appear only once. Sequencing was performed on peripheral blood. The chain employs TRBV10-3 and TRBJ2-7, with D possibly TRBD1 on 6 matching bases. This clonotype originated in a man in his sixties with acute or convalescent COVID-19. CDR3 amino acids: CAISRQVDSSYEQYF. CDR3 DNA: TGTGCCATCAGCAGACAGGTTGACAGCTCCTACGAGCAGTACTTC.